One sample yielded the 2 T cell receptor beta chains listed below, sequenced in a study of graft-versus-host responses after intestinal transplantation. Method: immunoSEQ multiplex PCR; TCRdb's copy keeps in-frame clones and lacks some. The sample consists of approximately 80,000 clones, roughly nine tenths of them appearing once. The antigens for these receptors are not known. The sequences come from unstimulated CD4+ T cells sorted from spleen or lymph node cells, collected before intestinal transplant. These receptor sequences come from a human donor who received an intestinal transplant.

The chain is built from TRBV15 and TRBJ2-3; the match to TRBD2 covers 7 bases. This CDR3 is 12 amino acids long. With V trimmed by 11 bases and J by 1 base, 3 bases remained unmatched. Germline lookup yields CDR1 LNHNV and CDR2 YYDKDF (reference sequence). CDR3 DNA: TGTGCCGCGGGGGTTGGCACAGATACGCAGTATTTT. Translation gives CAAGVGTDTQYF.

In regard to this clone: This same CDR3 is encoded by further DNA sequences in the sample. The V gene is TRBV18, the J gene TRBJ2-7; D not certain. Trimming removed 2 bases at V and 2 bases at J, with 4 bases between. Germline CDR1 and CDR2: KGHSH and LQKENI. The CDR3 is made up of 12 amino acids. Here the CDR3 reads CASSPSAYEQYF. CDR3 DNA: TGTGCCAGCTCACCAAGCGCCTACGAGCAGTACTTC.